This T cell receptor (beta chain) came from a study of CD4 T cells in relation to SARS-CoV-2 and coronaviruses. In the study overall: After about nine days of antigen culture, PBMC TCR beta CDR3s were sequenced. Crossreactive spike epitopes shared across donors were mapped to their HLA restriction.

Unexposed donor CD4+ T cells date from about 2011-2019, before the COVID-19 pandemic. After more than eight days of culture, CD4+ T cells were isolated. This clone appeared once. Its antigen remains unknown. V shed 0 bases and J shed 0 bases, with 8 bases lying between them. This CDR3 is built from 15 residues. The germline V gene has CDR1 LNHNV and CDR2 YYDKDF (reference sequence). Sequencing was performed with immunoSEQ multiplex PCR; in TCRdb, only in-frame clones are kept and a portion is missing. This table has about 15,000 clones, around 74% appearing once. The rearrangement joins TRBV15 to TRBJ1-1; the D is unclear. Sequencing was carried out using CD4+ T cells from PBMCs, cultured in vitro. This receptor was taken from a human donor in good health. The CDR3 region is CATSRDKGLNTEAFF. CDR3 nucleotides: TGTGCCACCAGCAGAGATAAGGGATTGAACACTGAAGCTTTCTTT.